This T cell receptor (beta chain) was sequenced in a study of lymphopenia after photon versus proton radiotherapy. General study results and limits: Only patients who died were analyzed for survival; proton advantage is unproven. Photon-treated patients lost naive T cells and TCR diversity; proton-treated stayed stable. Oligoclonal CD8+ Temra expansion after nadir drove photon patients' diversity drop. Post-nadir TCR diversity decline inversely tracked overall survival among those who died.

Produced via immunoSEQ multiplex PCR; TCRdb's table is partial and in-frame only. This sample has fewer than 70,000 clones; 75% to 90% occur once, and the top ten carry 11%. The ends lost 1 base at V and 5 bases at J; junction bases unmatched: 8. The CDR3 loop spans 16 amino acids. Germline V lookup: CDR1 SGHAT, CDR2 FQNNGV. As regards this clone: Antigen unknown.

The sequence was obtained from an older man with esophageal cancer. The chain recombines TRBV11-2 with TRBJ2-7; 10 bases agree with TRBD1. Material: peripheral blood, obtained from a patient treated with proton-based radiotherapy. This CDR3 is CASSLGWGQGHNEQYF. The CDR3 DNA is TGTGCCAGCAGCTTAGGTTGGGGACAGGGGCACAACGAGCAGTACTTC.